This T cell receptor (beta chain) was found in a study of monozygotic twins with inflammatory bowel disease. Looked up from germline, CDR1 is SGHTA and CDR2 is FQGNSA. The CDR3 is 14 amino acids. From the 5' RACE reads, TCRdb lists one entry per CDR3 protein and no DNA. The sample's table shows approximately 400,000 distinct CDR3 sequences. The specimen sequenced was blood. This sequence originates from a human donor with ulcerative colitis or Crohn's disease, or a healthy co-twin of an affected twin (not recorded which). The J gene is TRBJ2-7, the V gene TRBV7-2; the TCRdb call, TRBD1, lacks DNA for checking. The CDR3 sequence: CASSLGQVNYEQYF.